The 23 T cell receptor beta chains below were found in one sample sequenced in a study of cytomegalovirus exposure and HLA in healthy donors. Amplification used 60 Vbeta primers and 13 Jbeta primers. Repertoires were generated with immunoSEQ multiplex PCR, while TCRdb's copy carries only in-frame clones and drops some. This table has about 150,000 clones, 80% to 85% appearing once. Sequencing was done on a sample of PBMCs. These receptors were obtained from a boy under 10 years old in good health and CMV-seronegative.

A few counts support this clone. In the same sample, other DNA sequences code for this CDR3. The rearrangement joins TRBV9 to TRBJ2-7, with TRBD2 matching 13 bases. After removal of 3 bases from V and 2 bases from J, the junction contained 11 bases not matched to a gene. This CDR3 has 18 amino acids. From germline, CDR1 is SGDLS and CDR2 YYNGEE. The DNA for the CDR3 is TGTGCCAGCAGCGAGAGAGGGGGACTAGCGGGGACTACCTACGAGCAGTACTTC. Its protein product is CASSERGGLAGTTYEQYF.

The V gene is TRBV9, the J gene TRBJ2-7; TRBD1 aligns across 8 bases. V lost 0 bases and J lost 1; bases outside the gene matches: 3. Germline V gene data show CDR1 as SGDLS and CDR2 as YYNGEE. The CDR3 is 15 amino acids. The CDR3 region is CASSVGQGRSYEQYF. The CDR3 region has the DNA TGTGCCAGCAGCGTAGGACAGGGGCGATCCTACGAGCAGTACTTC.

The chain couples TRBV7-3 to TRBJ2-3; D is unclear. The CDR3 runs to 11 residues. The ends were cut back, 3 bases at V and 8 bases at J, with 6 bases in the middle. Germline CDR1 SGHTA, CDR2 FQGTGA. The CDR3 reads CASSFGGTQYF. The CDR3 DNA reads as TGTGCCAGCAGCTTCGGCGGTACGCAGTATTTT.

The V and J genes are TRBV4-2 and TRBJ2-1; TRBD2 agrees at 7 bases. CDR1 and CDR2 (germline): LGHNA, YNFKEQ. The V and J ends lost 5 bases and 7 bases, in that order; junction bases with no gene match: 8. This CDR3 is built from 14 residues. The CDR3, as DNA: TGTGCCAGCAGCTTCCGACTAGCATGTAATGAGCAGTTCTTC. Protein product: CASSFRLACNEQFF.

The chain employs TRBV7-3 and TRBJ2-1; TRBD1 matches 10 bases. The CDR3 consists of 13 residues. V dropped 5 bases and J dropped 8; count of bases not matched to a gene: 3. Germline V gives CDR1 SGHTA, CDR2 FQGTGA. This chain's CDR3 is CASSGQGGDEQFF. CDR3 nucleotide sequence: TGTGCCAGCAGCGGACAGGGGGGCGATGAGCAGTTCTTC.

This rearrangement joins TRBV28 to TRBJ1-4; TRBD1 agrees at 11 bases. CDR3 length: 16 amino acids. Germline values: CDR1 MDHEN, CDR2 SYDVKM. After removal of 5 bases from V and 6 bases from J, the junction contained 8 bases not matched to a gene. The CDR3 DNA follows: TGTGCCAGCAGTGCGGACAGGGGGCTTGAAGATGAAAAACTGTTTTTT. Its protein product is CASSADRGLEDEKLFF. The whole variable domain, filled in from reference TRBV28 and TRBJ1-4, reads DVKVTQSSRYLVKRTGEKVFLECVQDMDHENMFWYRQDPGLGLRLIYFSYDVKMKEKGDIPEGYSVSREKKERFSLILESASTNQTSMYLCASSADRGLEDEKLFFGSGTQLSVL.

In the case of this clone: At one of its ends the junction is not consistent with the germline gene, which may arise from a read error. The rearrangement uses TRBV2 and TRBJ2-5; D remains unclear. This CDR3 region has 13 residues. Germline-derived CDR1 and CDR2 are SNHLY and FYNNEI. CDR3 amino acids: CASREEEEETQYF. CDR3 nucleotides: TGTGCCAGCAGGGAAGAAGAGGAAGAGACCCAGTACTTC.

V gene TRBV18 combines with J gene TRBJ2-5; possible D gene TRBD2, 5 bases. V was pared by 6 bases and J by 4 bases, with 18 bases between. This CDR3 is built from 15 residues. The germline V gene encodes CDR1 KGHSH and CDR2 LQKENI. The CDR3 is CASSLSRGLGETQYF. The CDR3, as DNA: TGTGCCAGCTCTCTCTCCCGGGGTTTGGGAGAGACCCAGTACTTC.

V usage is TRBV28 and J usage is TRBJ2-6; D unclear. Trimming took off 4 bases at V and 0 bases at J, with 19 bases between the two ends. CDR3 length: 19 amino acids. CDR1 and CDR2 (germline): MDHEN, SYDVKM. In DNA, the CDR3 is TGTGCCAGCAGTTCTTCAAAACTCGTACCTGTCTCTGGGGCCAACGTCCTGACTTTC. Its protein product is CASSSSKLVPVSGANVLTF.

This clone was counted only a few times. The genes are TRBV5-1 and TRBJ1-4; D gene uncertain. CDR1 is SGHRS, CDR2 YFSETQ, per germline. This CDR3 region has 13 residues. Trimming stripped 1 base from V and 8 bases from J, with 9 bases between. CDR3 sequence: CASSLTTMEKLFF. The CDR3 DNA reads TGCGCCAGCAGCTTGACAACTATGGAAAAACTGTTTTTT.

This clone was recorded a few times. V usage is TRBV30 and J usage is TRBJ1-1; weak D call: TRBD1 (6 bases). The CDR3 has 16 residues. The germline CDR1 and CDR2 sequences are GTSNPN and SVGIG (reference sequence). Trimming removed 3 bases from V and 1 base from J, with 18 bases in between. The CDR3 DNA is TGTGCCTGGAGCCCGAGGGTCAGGGGTGGGAACACTGAAGCTTTCTTT. Encoded protein: CAWSPRVRGGNTEAFF.

The chain joins TRBV12-5 to TRBJ1-3, with D tentatively TRBD1 (6 bases). This CDR3 is built from 15 residues. CDR1 is LGHNT and CDR2 is FRNRAP in the germline V gene. Trimming took off 6 bases at V and 0 bases at J, with 12 bases between the two ends. The CDR3 sequence is CASGSGQSSGNTIYF. The CDR3, as DNA: TGTGCTAGTGGATCCGGACAGAGCTCTGGAAACACCATATATTTT.

The chain uses TRBV4-1 and TRBJ2-6; 9 bases line up with TRBD1. The germline gives CDR1 MGHRA, CDR2 YSYEKL. The V segment lost 1 base and the J segment 0 bases; nucleotides outside the gene matches: 7. The CDR3 contains 19 residues. DNA of the CDR3: TGCGCCAGCAGCCAAGGGTGGTGGGACAGGGTCTCTGGGGCCAACGTCCTGACTTTC. Protein product: CASSQGWWDRVSGANVLTF.

The chain employs TRBV7-6 and TRBJ2-1; 13 nucleotides agree with TRBD2. The CDR3 is 17 residues long. V shed 6 bases, J shed 6 bases, and the junction held 11 bases outside the gene matches. Germline assignment: CDR1 SGHVS and CDR2 FNYEAQ. The CDR3 region is CASRPLATSGGLNEQFF. CDR3 coding DNA: TGTGCCAGCAGACCTCTTGCGACTAGCGGGGGGCTCAATGAGCAGTTCTTC.

The chain links TRBV6-4 to TRBJ2-1; 9 bases agree with TRBD2. The ends lost 6 bases at V and 10 bases at J; junction bases unmatched: 10. The germline V gene encodes CDR1 MRHNA and CDR2 SNTAGT. This CDR3 is built from 14 residues. The CDR3, as DNA: TGTGCCAGCAGCCCCGTTGCGGGAGGGGGCGAGCAGTTCTTC. Encoded protein: CASSPVAGGGEQFF.

DNA for the CDR3: TGTGCCAGCAGCCCCGCTATCCAAGAGACCCAGTACTTC. Residues: CASSPAIQETQYF. The chain is built from TRBV11-3 and TRBJ2-5; D uncertain. The germline CDR1 and CDR2 sequences are SGHNT and YENEEA. V was clipped by 5 bases and J by 1 base, with 8 bases between them. The CDR3 has 13 amino acids. Full variable domain (remainder filled in from reference TRBV11-3 and TRBJ2-5): EAGVVQSPRYKIIEKKQPVAFWCNPISGHNTLYWYLQNLGQGPELLIRYENEEAVDDSQLPKDRFSAERLKGVDSTLKIQPAELGDSAVYLCASSPAIQETQYFGPGTRLLVL.

In its sample, this clone was seen once. The chain is built from TRBV18 and TRBJ2-3; TRBD1 matches 7 bases. The germline V gene has CDR1 KGHSH and CDR2 LQKENI. Trimming at V came to 3 bases and at J to 2 bases, leaving 8 bases not matched to a gene. The CDR3 runs 16 residues. The CDR3 spells CASSPPGRGFTDTQYF. Written as DNA, the CDR3 is TGTGCCAGCTCACCTCCGGGCAGGGGGTTCACAGATACGCAGTATTTT.

This chain links TRBV5-4 with TRBJ2-2; D remains ambiguous. The CDR3 extends over 15 amino acids. Per germline, CDR1 SGHNT and CDR2 YYREEE (reference sequence). The ends were cut back, 1 base at V and 0 bases at J, with 7 bases in the middle. The CDR3 DNA sequence: TGTGCCAGCAGCTTGCGAGGTGCGAACACCGGGGAGCTGTTTTTT. It encodes CASSLRGANTGELFF.

The J gene is TRBJ2-7, the V gene TRBV4-2, with 8 bases lining up with TRBD2. The V gene's germline CDR1 is LGHNA and CDR2 YNFKEQ. V gave up 0 bases and J gave up 3 bases; unmatched junction bases: 10. This CDR3 has 17 residues. CDR3 protein: CASSQDASGRIFYEQYF. CDR3 DNA sequence: TGTGCCAGCAGCCAAGACGCGAGCGGGAGAATTTTCTACGAGCAGTACTTC.

J is TRBJ1-2 and V is TRBV7-3, with D perhaps TRBD1 (5 bases). Trimming cost V 5 bases and J 4 bases, with 14 bases left between them. CDR1 is SGHTA, CDR2 FQGTGA, per germline. The CDR3 covers 14 residues. CDR3 in DNA: TGTGCCAGCAGCCCCACCGGGGGTGGCTATGGCTACACCTTC. Its translation is CASSPTGGGYGYTF. Supplemented by reference TRBV7-3 and TRBJ1-2, the full variable domain reads GAGVSQTPSNKVTEKGKYVELRCDPISGHTALYWYRQSLGQGPEFLIYFQGTGAADDSGLPNDRFFAVRPEGSVSTLKIQRTERGDSAVYLCASSPTGGGYGYTFGSGTRLTVV.

J is TRBJ1-1 and V is TRBV6-1; D is uncertain. Germline V CDR1 and CDR2: MNHNS, SASEGT. This CDR3 has 14 residues. Trimming cost V 2 bases and J 6 bases, with 13 bases left between them. Here the CDR3 DNA reads TGTGCCAGCAGTGAAATTGCGGGGTCGGCTGAAGCTTTCTTT. It translates to CASSEIAGSAEAFF.

The genes are TRBV19 and TRBJ2-7; a possible D gene is TRBD1 (5 bases). V was shortened by 2 bases and J by 3 bases, with 11 bases between the two germline ends. Per the germline V gene, CDR1 is LNHDA and CDR2 is SQIVND (reference sequence). This CDR3 comprises 14 residues. CDR3 sequence: CASSIKGVDYEQYF. In nucleotides, the CDR3 is TGTGCCAGTAGTATAAAAGGGGTCGACTACGAGCAGTACTTC.

The chain recombines TRBV9 with TRBJ1-2; possibly TRBD1 for D (6 bases). Trimming cost V 3 bases and J 1 base, with 10 bases left between them. Germline V gives CDR1 SGDLS, CDR2 YYNGEE. The CDR3 totals 14 residues. The CDR3 is CASSADSLNYGYTF. The CDR3 DNA follows: TGTGCCAGCAGCGCGGACAGCCTTAACTATGGCTACACCTTC.